By share, the clone carrying this TCR beta chain ranks as medium-sized. Its antigen is not identified. The time point here: sample taken at primary tumor resection. This sample stems from a study of spatial heterogeneity in lung cancer. Findings and limits, study-wide: Counts of expanded alpha and beta TCRs within tumors tracked the tumor nonsynonymous mutation count.

MiXCR was run by TCRdb on the 5' RACE reads, yielding one entry per CDR3 protein. The sample carries roughly 5,000 distinct CDR3 sequences, around a sixth recorded once. The germline gives CDR1 LNHDA, CDR2 SQIVND (reference sequence). The CDR3 spans 14 residues. Trimming cost V 3 bases and J 3 bases, with 12 bases left between them. This sample comprised lung tumor tissue, obtained at surgery. This TCR derives from a male donor with early-stage non-small cell lung cancer. The chain uses TRBV19 and TRBJ2-7; D remains ambiguous. This CDR3 reads CASSIDGGRYEQYF. CDR3 bases: TGTGCCAGTAGTATTGATGGCGGACGCTACGAGCAGTACTTC.